A single sample gave rise to the 22 T cell receptor beta chains below, sequenced in a study of breast tumors, draining lymph nodes, adjacent tissues. MiXCR, run by TCRdb on the multiplex PCR reads, gives a single entry per CDR3 protein. The sample includes roughly 100,000 distinct CDR3 sequences, about 29% seen only once; the top ten take around 5.9%. The lymph nodes were axillary draining lymph nodes from breast cancer patients. Material: axillary lymph node tissue. The receptor source for this set is a female donor with breast cancer. Some clones in this sample may be carry-over from other donors' samples.

This clonotype was counted many times. J is TRBJ2-3 and V is TRBV11-2; D uncertain. With 2 bases removed from V and 3 bases from J, the gap between germline ends came to 9 bases. CDR1 is SGHAT, CDR2 FQNNGV, per germline. The CDR3 spans 14 residues. CDR3 region: CASSLKQVTDTQYF. CDR3 nucleotides: TGTGCCAGCAGCTTAAAGCAGGTGACAGATACGCAGTATTTT. The full variable domain, in which reference TRBV11-2 and TRBJ2-3 provide the parts outside the CDR3, is EAGVAQSPRYKIIEKRQSVAFWCNPISGHATLYWYQQILGQGPKLLIQFQNNGVVDDSQLPKDRFSAERLKGVDSTLKIQPAKLEDSAVYLCASSLKQVTDTQYFGPGTRLTVL.

This clonotype came up many times. The V gene is TRBV3-1, the J gene TRBJ2-3; D not resolved. The germline V and J ends were trimmed by 0 bases and 10 bases, with 14 bases remaining between them. Germline loops: CDR1 LGHDT, CDR2 YNNKEL (reference sequence). This CDR3 comprises 14 residues. The CDR3 spells CASSQEGVPFAQYF. The CDR3, as DNA: TGTGCCAGCAGCCAAGAAGGAGTACCCTTTGCGCAGTATTTT.

In the case of this clonotype: Without the conserved terminal phenylalanine or tryptophan, this CDR3 likely stems from a read error. The DNA is omitted, as the CDR3 cannot be located on it reliably, and the CDR3 follows TCRdb's listing. The rearrangement uses TRBV12-3 or TRBV12-4 and TRBJ2-5; the D segment call TRBD1 is taken from the table without a DNA check. The CDR3 spans 13 amino acids, including both terminal residues. The chain's CDR3 is CASSLDSPLHFGN.

Ten or more counts support this clonotype. This chain connects TRBV5-8 to TRBJ1-2; a possible D gene is TRBD1 (5 bases). CDR3 length: 15 amino acids. V lost 1 base and J 5 bases, leaving 15 bases between the germline ends. Germline V gene sequence: CDR1 SGHTS, CDR2 YDEGEE. DNA of the CDR3: TGTGCCAGCAGCTTGTTAGCCAGGGATGCTTATGGCTACACCTTC. Amino acids: CASSLLARDAYGYTF.

This clonotype has ten or more counts. The rearrangement joins TRBV20-1 to TRBJ2-1; a possible D gene is TRBD1 (5 bases). Per germline, CDR1 DFQATT and CDR2 SNEGSKA (reference sequence). Trimming removed 3 bases at V and 5 bases at J, with 11 bases between. The CDR3 sequence is 13 residues long. The CDR3 loop is CSARRTLNNEQFF. DNA for the CDR3: TGCAGTGCTAGGCGGACACTTAACAATGAGCAGTTCTTC.

This clonotype was seen at least ten times. The V gene is TRBV5-6, the J gene TRBJ2-1; tentatively, D is TRBD2 (5 bases). CDR3 length: 14 amino acids. Germline lookup yields CDR1 SGHDT and CDR2 YYEEEE. V was trimmed by 4 bases and J by 10 bases, leaving 18 bases between them. The CDR3 reads CASSLQGEGWEQFF. CDR3 sequence (DNA): TGTGCCAGCAGCCTCCAAGGAGAGGGTTGGGAGCAGTTCTTC.

This chain uses TRBV5-1 with TRBJ1-2; D gene unclear. The CDR3 extends over 14 amino acids. Trimming pared 4 bases from V and 2 bases from J, leaving 12 bases between. Germline V gene data show CDR1 as SGHRS and CDR2 as YFSETQ. CDR3 protein: CASSLGARNYGYTF. In DNA, the CDR3 is TGCGCCAGCAGCCTAGGTGCCAGAAACTATGGCTACACCTTC.

This clonotype was picked up many times. CDR3 sequence (DNA): TGTGCCAGCAGCTTGCACCGGGAGGCCACCACAGATACGCAGTATTTT. Translated, it gives CASSLHREATTDTQYF. J is TRBJ2-3 and V is TRBV5-4; 7 bases match TRBD2. V was clipped by 1 base and J by 2 bases; unmatched bases: 7. Germline V CDR1 and CDR2: SGHNT, YYREEE (reference sequence). This CDR3 is built from 16 residues.

Many counts were recorded for this clonotype. The chain uses TRBV15 and TRBJ2-2; D is possibly TRBD1 (5 bases). Germline V lookup: CDR1 LNHNV, CDR2 YYDKDF (reference sequence). Between the trimmed V and J ends, which lost 5 bases and 0 bases, there was a span of 22 bases. The CDR3 covers 19 residues. Written as DNA, the CDR3 is TGTGCCACCAGCGAACGGTTGGTGTTTGGGGCCACGAACACCGGGGAGCTGTTTTTT. Amino acids: CATSERLVFGATNTGELFF.

This clonotype was recorded at least ten times. The CDR3, as DNA: TGTGCCAGCAGCACGACAGGACCCACCGGGGAGCTGTTTTTT. Translating gives CASSTTGPTGELFF. V and J are TRBV7-3 and TRBJ2-2; weak D call: TRBD1 (6 bases). This CDR3 region has 14 residues. Germline V gives CDR1 SGHTA, CDR2 FQGTGA. Trimming stripped 5 bases from V and 4 bases from J, with 11 bases between.

This clonotype has ten or more counts. A junction boundary mismatches the germline segment, possibly from a read error. The genes are TRBV6-6 and TRBJ2-7, with D unresolved. Germline CDR1 MNHNY, CDR2 SVGAGI (reference sequence). CDR3 length equals 17 residues. CDR3: CASSHSIPGRRYYEQYF. The CDR3 DNA reads as TGTGCCAGCAGTCACTCGATTCCCGGAAGGAGATACTACGAGCAGTACTTC.

At least ten counts were recorded for this clonotype. This chain connects TRBV5-1 to TRBJ2-3; D call uncertain. The CDR3 has 12 amino acids. CDR1 is SGHRS and CDR2 is YFSETQ in the germline V gene. The V end was cut by 2 bases, the J end by 0 bases, with 1 base between. The CDR3 bases are TGCGCCAGCAGCTTTAGCACAGATACGCAGTATTTT. It is translated as CASSFSTDTQYF.

This clonotype was seen just once. This rearrangement joins TRBV5-5 to TRBJ1-2; 11 bases are a match to TRBD1. Germline V gene sequence: CDR1 SGHKS, CDR2 YYEKEE (reference sequence). The V gene end was trimmed by 4 bases and the J gene end by 8 bases; junction bases not matched to a gene: 7. The CDR3 loop spans 14 amino acids. The CDR3 region is CASSAGQGAGGYTF. Here the CDR3 DNA reads TGTGCCAGCAGCGCCGGACAGGGGGCGGGCGGCTACACCTTC.

On this clonotype itself: The conserved final phenylalanine or tryptophan is absent from the CDR3, which likely points to a read error. The chain combines TRBV12-3 or TRBV12-4 with TRBJ1-5; D unresolved. The CDR3 consists of 15 residues. Deletions cut 0 bases from V and 2 bases from J, with 8 bases between. The CDR3 DNA reads TGTGCCAGCAGTTTAGCGATAGGGCGCAATCAGCCCCAGCATCTT. Its translation is CASSLAIGRNQPQHL.

This clonotype was recorded at least ten times. The V gene is TRBV30, the J gene TRBJ2-2, with unresolved D. Germline V CDR1 and CDR2: GTSNPN, SVGIG (reference sequence). CDR3 length: 12 residues. With 2 bases removed from V and 4 bases from J, the gap between germline ends came to 5 bases. As DNA, the CDR3 is TGTGCCTGGAGTATCGGCACCGGGGAGCTGTTTTTT. Its protein is CAWSIGTGELFF. The complete variable domain, with remaining parts taken from reference TRBV30 and TRBJ2-2, reads SQTIHQWPATLVQPVGSPLSLECTVEGTSNPNLYWYRQAAGRGLQLLFYSVGIGQISSEVPQNLSASRPQDRQFILSSKKLLLSDSGFYLCAWSIGTGELFFGEGSRLTVL.

Regarding this clonotype: No conserved phenylalanine or tryptophan is present at the end of the CDR3, so a read error is the likely explanation. No DNA is shown, since the ends of the CDR3 on it are uncertain; the CDR3 is the one TCRdb lists. This chain connects TRBV2 to TRBJ1-2; TRBD1 was called by the table and not checked on the DNA. The CDR3 is 11 residues long, counting both termini. Looked up from germline, CDR1 is SNHLY and CDR2 is FYNNEI. The chain's CDR3 is CASNGQGATPS.

The V call is TRBV19, the J call TRBJ2-3; D is perhaps TRBD2 (5 bases). There are 15 residues in the CDR3. The V end lost 5 bases, the J end lost 0 bases, and 12 bases lay between the germline ends. The V gene's germline CDR1 is LNHDA and CDR2 SQIVND (reference sequence). CDR3 region: CASSQDWGSTDTQYF. The CDR3 DNA sequence: TGTGCCAGTAGTCAGGACTGGGGTAGCACAGATACGCAGTATTTT.

This clonotype was seen ten or more times. Since a much larger clone is just one base distant, this may be a read error. This rearrangement joins TRBV7-2 to TRBJ2-5; unclear D gene. This CDR3 has 15 residues. In germline, CDR1 is SGHTA, CDR2 FQGNSA. The CDR3: CASTSVWSPRETQHF. The CDR3 DNA is TGTGCCAGCACTTCCGTCTGGAGCCCTCGTGAGACCCAGCACTTC.

There are many counts of this clonotype. The V and J genes are TRBV3-1 and TRBJ2-1; possible D gene TRBD2, 7 bases. Germline CDR1 reads LGHDT; CDR2 reads YNNKEL (reference sequence). The V end lost 0 bases, the J end lost 1 base, and 13 bases lay between the germline ends. This CDR3 is 17 amino acids long. CDR3 loop: CASSQESGGASYNEQFF. CDR3 bases: TGTGCCAGCAGCCAAGAGTCGGGGGGCGCATCCTACAATGAGCAGTTCTTC.

V is TRBV5-1 and J is TRBJ2-5, with a weak D call TRBD1 (6 bases). V dropped 0 bases and J dropped 5 bases, with 8 bases sitting between them. Germline values: CDR1 SGHRS, CDR2 YFSETQ. CDR3 length: 13 amino acids. CDR3 residues: CASSLGGPETQYF. The CDR3 coding sequence is TGCGCCAGCAGCTTGGGGGGGCCCGAGACCCAGTACTTC. The entire variable domain, with the rest obtained from reference TRBV5-1 and TRBJ2-5, is as follows: KAGVTQTPRYLIKTRGQQVTLSCSPISGHRSVSWYQQTPGQGLQFLFEYFSETQRNKGNFPGRFSGRQFSNSRSEMNVSTLELGDSALYLCASSLGGPETQYFGPGTRLLVL.

This clonotype was counted ten times or more. The CDR3 protein is CAWMVGGNEQYF. DNA for the CDR3: TGTGCCTGGATGGTGGGAGGTAACGAGCAGTACTTC. This chain links TRBV30 with TRBJ2-7, with D possibly matching TRBD2 (6 bases). Germline V gives CDR1 GTSNPN, CDR2 SVGIG (reference sequence). The CDR3 runs 12 residues. V was trimmed by 4 bases and J by 5 bases, leaving 12 bases between them.

The chain links TRBV11-2 to TRBJ2-7; no firm D call. Trimming took 5 bases from V and 3 from J, leaving 8 bases between them. Looked up from germline, CDR1 is SGHAT and CDR2 is FQNNGV. The CDR3 totals 12 residues. The CDR3 nucleotides read TGTGCCAGCAGCGAACAGAACTACGAGCAGTACTTC. Amino acids: CASSEQNYEQYF.